The 10 T cell receptor beta chains in this list originate from one sample, sequenced in a study of shared clonotypes between healthy human individuals. Sequenced by immunoSEQ multiplex PCR; TCRdb stores in-frame clones only, minus some. The table shows about 580,000 clones, with roughly 98% occurring only once. CD8 cells classed as naive were CD45RO-negative and positively selected for CCR7, excluding terminally differentiated effector memory CD45RA+ cells. Specimen: naive CD8+ T cells sorted from blood. The receptors derive from a man under 40 in good health.

The V gene is TRBV9, the J gene TRBJ2-2, with 10 positions matching TRBD1. The V gene's germline CDR1 is SGDLS and CDR2 YYNGEE. The CDR3 totals 18 residues. V dropped 4 bases and J dropped 4; count of bases not matched to a gene: 13. The CDR3 protein is CASSSIPGQGEGTGELFF. Here the CDR3 DNA reads TGTGCCAGCAGCTCCATACCCGGACAGGGGGAAGGCACCGGGGAGCTGTTTTTT. Combining the CDR3 with reference TRBV9 and TRBJ2-2 gives the whole variable domain DSGVTQTPKHLITATGQRVTLRCSPRSGDLSVYWYQQSLDQGLQFLIQYYNGEERAKGNILERFSAQQFPDLHSELNLSSLELGDSALYFCASSSIPGQGEGTGELFFGEGSRLTVL.

CDR3 protein: CASSLAVSSYNEQFF. The CDR3 DNA reads as TGTGCCAGCAGCTTAGCCGTAAGCTCCTACAATGAGCAGTTCTTC. The chain joins TRBV7-9 to TRBJ2-1, with D hard to call. Germline values: CDR1 SEHNR, CDR2 FQNEAQ (reference sequence). Trimming left V 0 bases short and J 0 bases short, with 6 bases between. This CDR3 comprises 15 residues.

V gene TRBV4-1 combines with J gene TRBJ2-7; either TRBD1 or TRBD2 may fit D (5 bases each). The V gene lost 1 base and the J gene lost 3 bases, with 10 bases spanning the gap. Per germline, CDR1 MGHRA and CDR2 YSYEKL. CDR3 length equals 14 residues. Here the CDR3 reads CASSQAAGSYEQYF. The CDR3 DNA reads TGCGCCAGCAGCCAAGCTGCAGGGAGCTACGAGCAGTACTTC.

V gene TRBV29-1 combines with J gene TRBJ2-1; the D is unclear. Trimming shortened V by 2 bases and J by 5 bases, and 4 bases separated the two germline ends. There are 11 residues in the CDR3. CDR1 and CDR2 from the germline V gene are SQVTM and ANQGSEA. As DNA, the CDR3 is TGCAGCGTTGAACTGGACAATGAGCAGTTCTTC. Translated, it gives CSVELDNEQFF.

The gene calls are TRBV6-6 and TRBJ2-7; TRBD2 aligns across 9 bases. Germline V lookup: CDR1 MNHNY, CDR2 SVGAGI (reference sequence). Losses at the gene ends were 10 bases for V and 4 bases for J; bases not matched to a gene: 8. CDR3 length: 13 amino acids. CDR3 sequence reads: CAIAGSGSYEQYF. The CDR3 nucleotides are TGTGCCATTGCAGGTAGCGGGAGTTACGAGCAGTACTTC.

The CDR3 protein is CASVAGAYNEQFF. The CDR3, as DNA: TGTGCCAGTGTTGCGGGAGCATACAATGAGCAGTTCTTC. This rearrangement joins TRBV19 to TRBJ2-1; TRBD2 matches at 7 bases. Germline lookup yields CDR1 LNHDA and CDR2 SQIVND (reference sequence). After removal of 8 bases from V and 4 bases from J, the junction contained 5 bases not matched to a gene. The CDR3 runs 13 residues.

The chain couples TRBV29-1 to TRBJ2-7; 7 bases are a match to TRBD1. This CDR3 comprises 12 residues. V lost 6 bases and J lost 6; bases outside the gene matches: 8. The germline V gene encodes CDR1 SQVTM and CDR2 ANQGSEA. The DNA for the CDR3 is TGCAGCGTCGCGACAGGGAGCGGCGAGCAGTACTTC. Amino acid sequence: CSVATGSGEQYF.

The rearrangement joins TRBV5-1 to TRBJ1-2; no reliable D call. The CDR3 runs 13 residues. Trimming left V 0 bases short and J 4 bases short, with 7 bases between. CDR1 is SGHRS and CDR2 is YFSETQ in the germline V gene. DNA for the CDR3: TGCGCCAGCAGCTTGGGGACTACCTATGGCTACACCTTC. Its translation is CASSLGTTYGYTF.

The chain has TRBV7-8 and TRBJ2-7, with 15 positions matching TRBD2. The CDR3 totals 18 residues. Germline values: CDR1 SGHVS, CDR2 FQNEAQ. With V trimmed by 5 bases and J by 5 bases, 13 bases remained unmatched. DNA of the CDR3: TGTGCCAGCAGCCTTCGCCGGACTAGCGGGAGGGCCAAAGACGAGCAGTACTTC. This sequence encodes CASSLRRTSGRAKDEQYF.

Concerning this clone: The same CDR3 arises from other DNA sequences in this sample as well. The chain carries TRBV11-3 and TRBJ2-7, with 9 positions matching TRBD1. This CDR3 region has 15 residues. Germline V gene data show CDR1 as SGHNT and CDR2 as YENEEA. With 5 bases clipped from V and 3 bases from J, the junction kept 8 bases outside the gene matches. CDR3 amino acids: CASSLGQGIDYEQYF. Here the CDR3 DNA reads TGTGCCAGCAGCCTGGGACAGGGAATCGACTACGAGCAGTACTTC.